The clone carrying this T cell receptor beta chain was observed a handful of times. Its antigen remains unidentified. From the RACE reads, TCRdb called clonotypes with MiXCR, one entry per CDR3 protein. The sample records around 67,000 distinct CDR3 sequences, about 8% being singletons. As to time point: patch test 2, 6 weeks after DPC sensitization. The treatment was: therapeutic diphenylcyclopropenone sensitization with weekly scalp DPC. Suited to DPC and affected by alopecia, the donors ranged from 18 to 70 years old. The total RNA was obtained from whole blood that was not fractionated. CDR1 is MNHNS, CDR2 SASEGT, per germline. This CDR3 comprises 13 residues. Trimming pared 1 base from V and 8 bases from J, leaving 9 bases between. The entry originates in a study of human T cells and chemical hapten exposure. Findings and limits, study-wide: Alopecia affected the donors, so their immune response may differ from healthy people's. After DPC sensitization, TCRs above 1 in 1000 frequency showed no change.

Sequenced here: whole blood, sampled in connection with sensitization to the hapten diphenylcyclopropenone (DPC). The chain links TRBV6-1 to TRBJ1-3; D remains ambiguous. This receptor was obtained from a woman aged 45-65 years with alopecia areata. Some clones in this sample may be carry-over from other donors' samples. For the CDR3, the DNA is TGTGCCAGCAGTGAAGGGACGTCCTACACCATATATTTT. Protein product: CASSEGTSYTIYF.